What follows are 10 T cell receptor beta chains derived from one specimen sequenced in a study of shared clonotypes between healthy human individuals. Using immunoSEQ multiplex PCR, the repertoire was profiled, and TCRdb retains in-frame clones only, with some absent. The data contain roughly 680,000 clones, just under 75% of them singletons. Sequenced: memory CD4+ T cells sorted from blood. The subset was: CD45RA-negative fraction. These receptors were collected from a woman younger than 45 in good health.

V usage is TRBV7-9 and J usage is TRBJ2-3, with 13 bases fitting TRBD2. Unmatched junction bases numbered 7, after V lost 5 bases and J lost 2 bases. This CDR3 contains 17 residues. Germline lookup yields CDR1 SEHNR and CDR2 FQNEAQ (reference sequence). CDR3 nucleotides: TGTGCCAGCAGCACGACTAGCGGGAGGACTTCCACAGATACGCAGTATTTT. The encoded protein is CASSTTSGRTSTDTQYF.

The J gene is TRBJ1-1, the V gene TRBV7-3, with TRBD1 matching 11 bases. Germline CDR1 is SGHTA and CDR2 is FQGTGA. V was pared by 3 bases and J by 6 bases, with 3 bases of the junction left unmatched. The CDR3 sequence is 14 residues long. The CDR3 nucleotides read TGTGCCAGCAGCTTCCCGGGACAGGGGGCTGAAGCTTTCTTT. Its translation is CASSFPGQGAEAFF.

This clone was counted only a few times. The rearrangement uses TRBV6-1 and TRBJ2-2; no firm D call. The CDR3 is 14 residues long. Germline CDR1 reads MNHNS; CDR2 reads SASEGT. The V and J ends lost 7 bases and 0 bases respectively, with 9 bases between them. CDR3 coding DNA: TGTGCCAGCAAATATTACGCGAACACCGGGGAGCTGTTTTTT. Protein product: CASKYYANTGELFF.

Concerning this clone itself: Because it lacks the conserved phenylalanine or tryptophan at the end, this CDR3 is likely a read error. The chain couples TRBV7-2 to TRBJ1-2; possibly TRBD1 for D (6 bases). Germline V gene sequence: CDR1 SGHTA, CDR2 FQGNSA. The CDR3 is 14 residues long. Trimming cost V 0 bases and J 4 bases, with 9 bases left between them. This CDR3 reads CASSLARTAYGYTL. The DNA for the CDR3 is TGTGCCAGCAGCTTAGCGCGGACAGCCTATGGCTACACCCTC.

This clone was detected only a few times. The chain carries TRBV5-1 and TRBJ2-1, with 11 bases aligning to TRBD1. The CDR3 covers 16 residues. V lost 5 bases, J lost 2 bases, and 6 bases stayed unmatched. Germline loops: CDR1 SGHRS, CDR2 YFSETQ. CDR3 DNA sequence: TGCGCCAGCAGGCAAGTGGACAGGGGGCCCTACAATGAGCAGTTCTTC. Encoded protein: CASRQVDRGPYNEQFF.

This chain links TRBV6-5 with TRBJ2-1; D uncertain. This CDR3 spans 15 amino acids. Germline V CDR1 and CDR2: MNHEY, SVGAGI. V shed 6 bases and J shed 0 bases, with 12 bases lying between them. The CDR3 bases are TGTGCCAGCAGCCCCATATCAAGCTCCTACAATGAGCAGTTCTTC. Translating gives CASSPISSSYNEQFF.

A note on this clone: Within the sample, other DNA sequences also encode this same CDR3. V and J are TRBV18 and TRBJ2-7; 7 bases match TRBD1. After removal of 3 bases from V and 0 bases from J, the junction contained 5 bases not matched to a gene. The CDR3 extends over 15 amino acids. Germline loops: CDR1 KGHSH, CDR2 LQKENI. The CDR3 DNA sequence: TGTGCCAGCTCACCGAACCGGGACAGCTCCTACGAGCAGTACTTC. Translating it yields CASSPNRDSSYEQYF.

This clone was detected once. Other nucleotide sequences in the sample specify the same CDR3. This chain joins TRBV7-9 and TRBJ2-1; D is unresolved. V lost 0 bases to trimming and J lost 0 bases, with 9 bases between them. The CDR3 totals 16 residues. The germline V gene has CDR1 SEHNR and CDR2 FQNEAQ (reference sequence). DNA of the CDR3: TGTGCCAGCAGCTTAGCGGGAAGAAGCTCCTACAATGAGCAGTTCTTC. Translating gives CASSLAGRSSYNEQFF.

The chain links TRBV28 to TRBJ1-5; weak D call: TRBD1 (6 bases). This CDR3 is built from 14 residues. V lost 4 bases and J lost 5, with 12 bases in between. Germline V gene lookup returns CDR1 MDHEN and CDR2 SYDVKM. CDR3 amino acids: CASSSGQGYQPQHF. DNA for the CDR3: TGTGCCAGCAGTTCGGGACAAGGCTATCAGCCCCAGCATTTT.

Details on this clone: This same CDR3 is encoded by further DNA sequences in the sample. The chain couples TRBV6-1 to TRBJ1-1; no firm D call. The CDR3 is made up of 14 amino acids. CDR1 is MNHNS, CDR2 SASEGT, per germline. Trimming took 0 bases from V and 1 from J, leaving 6 bases between them. For the CDR3, the DNA is TGTGCCAGCAGTGAAGCGCGCAGGAACACTGAAGCTTTCTTT. Its translation is CASSEARRNTEAFF.